This TCR beta chain was sequenced for a study of blood T cell repertoires in COVID-19. For the study at large: Donors in the United States, Italy and Spain gave samples during acute or convalescent COVID-19.

Per the original methods: Amplification from reference gene primers served as the basis for estimated nucleated cell counts. Clones were read by immunoSEQ multiplex PCR, and TCRdb kept only the in-frame ones, dropping some. The DNA was the basis for D and trimming; V, J and clone size are from that table. The data contain about 120,000 clones, nearly 90% of them singletons. V dropped 1 base and J dropped 0 bases, with 10 bases sitting between them. This CDR3 is 17 amino acids long. The germline V gene encodes CDR1 LGHNA and CDR2 YNFKEQ. The Seattle patients joined while their infection was active and were tracked longitudinally afterward.

The specimen sequenced was peripheral blood. The rearrangement links TRBV4-2 to TRBJ2-6; D might be TRBD2 (5 bases). This TCR came from a woman aged 55-75 years with COVID-19, enrolled during active disease. The CDR3 loop reads CASSQVIRGSGANVLTF. The CDR3 DNA reads TGTGCCAGCAGCCAAGTAATTCGGGGCTCTGGGGCCAACGTCCTGACTTTC.